This T cell receptor beta chain was captured by sequencing in a study of blood T cell repertoires in COVID-19. Germline trimming cut 7 bases from V and 2 bases from J; bases unmatched to any gene: 6. The CDR3 consists of 14 residues. Germline V gene lookup returns CDR1 SEHNR and CDR2 FQNEAQ (reference sequence). The count of this clone is one. Sequencing was performed with immunoSEQ multiplex PCR; in TCRdb, only in-frame clones are kept and a portion is missing. The table has some 120,000 clones, around 85% seen once; the top ten hold 3.5% to 4.5%. This chain joins TRBV7-9 and TRBJ2-7; 9 bases map to TRBD1. The sequence was obtained from a man aged 55 to 70 with acute or convalescent COVID-19. Material for sequencing was peripheral blood. The chain's CDR3 is CASTPGQGTYEQYF. The CDR3 region has the DNA TGTGCCAGCACCCCGGGACAGGGTACCTACGAGCAGTACTTC.